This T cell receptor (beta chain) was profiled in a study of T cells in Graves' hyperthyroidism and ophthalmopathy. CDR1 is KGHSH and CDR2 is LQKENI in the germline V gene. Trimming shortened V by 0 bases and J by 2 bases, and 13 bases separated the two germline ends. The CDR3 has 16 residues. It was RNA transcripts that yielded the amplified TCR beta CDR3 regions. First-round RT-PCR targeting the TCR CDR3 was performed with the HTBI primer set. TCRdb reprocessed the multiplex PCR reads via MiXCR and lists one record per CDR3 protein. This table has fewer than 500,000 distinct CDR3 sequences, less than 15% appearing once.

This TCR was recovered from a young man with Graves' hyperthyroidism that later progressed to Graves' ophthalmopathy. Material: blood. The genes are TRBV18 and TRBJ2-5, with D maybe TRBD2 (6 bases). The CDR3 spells CASSPPGQRAQETQYF. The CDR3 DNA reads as TGTGCCAGCTCACCACCGGGTCAGCGGGCTCAAGAGACCCAGTACTTC.